The 21 T cell receptor beta chains reported below all come from one sample, sequenced in a study of shared clonotypes between healthy human individuals. Only in-frame clones appear in the TCRdb table, and some are missing; sequencing was by immunoSEQ multiplex PCR. The sample carries roughly 500,000 clones, about 79% recorded once. The sample was PBMCs. The receptors stem from a woman aged 40-49 years in good health. Some clones in this sample may be carry-over from other donors' samples.

This clone was observed a handful of times. The rearrangement uses TRBV4-2 and TRBJ2-7; D gene unclear. The CDR3 totals 13 residues. Looked up from germline, CDR1 is LGHNA and CDR2 is YNFKEQ. Trimming took 0 bases from V and 7 from J, leaving 10 bases between them. The CDR3 coding sequence is TGTGCCAGCAGCCAAGAAGCTGCTAGGGAGCAGTACTTC. Its protein product is CASSQEAAREQYF.

This clone was detected only once. The chain carries TRBV5-1 and TRBJ2-1; possibly TRBD1 for D (6 bases). V shed 0 bases and J shed 6 bases, with 16 bases lying between them. Germline V gives CDR1 SGHRS, CDR2 YFSETQ. This CDR3 region has 16 residues. In DNA, the CDR3 is TGCGCCAGCAGCTTGGAGGGGACACCGCCCTTCAATGAGCAGTTCTTC. Translated, it gives CASSLEGTPPFNEQFF.

The chain couples TRBV21-1 to TRBJ2-3; the table's D call TRBD2 went unverified against the DNA. TRBV21-1 is deemed a pseudogene. The length of the CDR3 is 18 residues. The CDR3 coding sequence is TGTGCCAGCAGCAAATGGGACAGCGGGAGGGATAGCACAGATACGCAGTATTTT. This encodes CASSKWDSGRDSTDTQYF.

The V call is TRBV29-1, the J call TRBJ2-5, with D tentatively TRBD2 (7 bases). CDR1 and CDR2 (germline): SQVTM, ANQGSEA. CDR3 length: 15 amino acids. The V end lost 4 bases, the J end lost 0 bases, and 15 bases lay between the germline ends. Written as DNA, the CDR3 is TGCAGCGTTGGGGGGCTTAGCGGGTACCAAGAGACCCAGTACTTC. It codes for CSVGGLSGYQETQYF.

This chain uses TRBV27 with TRBJ2-7; a possible D gene is TRBD2 (5 bases). CDR3 length: 14 amino acids. The V gene's germline CDR1 is MNHEY and CDR2 SMNVEV (reference sequence). The germline V and J ends were trimmed by 6 bases and 2 bases, with 14 bases remaining between them. The DNA of the CDR3 is TGTGCCAGCAGACTAGTCCCCCTTGCCTACGAGCAGTACTTC. It encodes CASRLVPLAYEQYF.

The V gene is TRBV30, the J gene TRBJ1-1; no clear D gene. The germline CDR1 and CDR2 sequences are GTSNPN and SVGIG (reference sequence). CDR3 length: 15 residues. V dropped 3 bases and J dropped 3 bases, with 17 bases sitting between them. The CDR3 nucleotides are TGTGCCTGGAGCCAACAAGGGAGCGGGTACACTGAAGCTTTCTTT. This encodes CAWSQQGSGYTEAFF.

This clone was seen a handful of times. V is TRBV4-2 and J is TRBJ1-6, with a weak D call TRBD1 (5 bases). CDR1 is LGHNA and CDR2 is YNFKEQ in the germline V gene. V was clipped by 0 bases and J by 8 bases, with 11 bases between them. There are 15 residues in the CDR3. The CDR3 reads CASSQDPGPDSPLHF. The CDR3 nucleotides read TGTGCCAGCAGCCAAGACCCAGGGCCGGATTCACCCCTCCACTTT.

This chain joins TRBV10-3 and TRBJ2-3; possible D gene TRBD2, 6 bases. The CDR3 loop spans 18 amino acids. Trimming shortened V by 3 bases and J by 2 bases, and 21 bases separated the two germline ends. Germline-derived CDR1 and CDR2 are ENHRY and SYGVKD. CDR3 region: CAISDPPGRTKDTDTQYF. The DNA of the CDR3 is TGTGCCATCAGTGACCCTCCTGGGAGGACTAAAGACACAGATACGCAGTATTTT.

Comments on this clone: A far larger clone is one base from this, pointing to a likely read error. The V and J genes are TRBV7-8 and TRBJ2-7; tentative D call: TRBD1 (7 bases). CDR3 length equals 14 residues. Trimming pared 9 bases from V and 5 bases from J, leaving 20 bases between. Germline V lookup: CDR1 SGHVS, CDR2 FQNEAQ. In nucleotides, the CDR3 is TGTGCCAGAAGCCAGGGGGGCCCCCGAGACGAGCAGTACTTC. This codes for CARSQGGPRDEQYF.

The rearrangement joins TRBV7-2 to TRBJ2-5; 10 positions match TRBD1. The J call may be mistaken, given a closer DNA end match to TRBJ2-7. Germline loops: CDR1 SGHTA, CDR2 FQGNSA. This CDR3 region has 14 residues. The DNA of the CDR3 is TGTGCCAGCAGCCGAGACAGGGGGCCCTACGAGCAGTACTTC. This sequence encodes CASSRDRGPYEQYF.

This clone is a singleton in its sample. V gene TRBV30 combines with J gene TRBJ2-2, with TRBD2 identical over 12 bases. Germline lookup yields CDR1 GTSNPN and CDR2 SVGIG (reference sequence). The CDR3 is 20 residues long. Losses at the gene ends were 4 bases for V and 1 base for J; bases not matched to a gene: 16. This chain's CDR3 is CAWIGDRRTSGTENTGELFF. Here the CDR3 DNA reads TGTGCCTGGATCGGTGACCGTAGGACTAGCGGGACCGAGAACACCGGGGAGCTGTTTTTT. Using reference TRBV30 and TRBJ2-2 for the parts outside the CDR3, the full variable domain is SQTIHQWPATLVQPVGSPLSLECTVEGTSNPNLYWYRQAAGRGLQLLFYSVGIGQISSEVPQNLSASRPQDRQFILSSKKLLLSDSGFYLCAWIGDRRTSGTENTGELFFGEGSRLTVL.

CDR3 in DNA: TGTGCCAGCTCACCACGACGGAACGGGGGGCAAGAGACCCAGTACTTC. This sequence encodes CASSPRRNGGQETQYF. The V gene is TRBV18, the J gene TRBJ2-5, with TRBD2 matching over 7 bases. The V gene end was trimmed by 1 base and the J gene end by 2 bases; junction bases not matched to a gene: 7. The CDR3 contains 16 residues. Germline loops: CDR1 KGHSH, CDR2 LQKENI.

The rearrangement uses TRBV18 and TRBJ2-7, with TRBD2 matching 14 bases. This CDR3 is built from 17 residues. J gave up 9 bases and V 1 base, and 11 bases lay outside the gene matches. Germline V CDR1 and CDR2: KGHSH, LQKENI. The CDR3 DNA is TGTGCCAGCTCACCACGGGCTGGGGGACTAGCGGGAGTTGGGCAGTACTTC. Translating it yields CASSPRAGGLAGVGQYF.

The chain couples TRBV9 to TRBJ2-5; 13 positions match TRBD2. Germline CDR1 and CDR2: SGDLS and YYNGEE. After removal of 4 bases from V and 5 bases from J, the junction contained 8 bases not matched to a gene. CDR3 length: 16 residues. In DNA form, the CDR3 reads TGTGCCAGCAGCCCCGGACTAGCGGGAGTTGGGGAGACCCAGTACTTC. Amino acids: CASSPGLAGVGETQYF.

This sequence joins TRBV4-2 and TRBJ2-7, with 16 bases lining up with TRBD2. In germline, CDR1 is LGHNA, CDR2 YNFKEQ. The CDR3 is 18 residues long. With V trimmed by 4 bases and J by 5 bases, 11 bases remained unmatched. In nucleotides, the CDR3 is TGTGCCAGCAGCCTGGTGGGACTAGCGGGAGGGGGGCGCCACGAGCAGTACTTC. It codes for CASSLVGLAGGGRHEQYF.

Notes on this clone: This is likely an artifact of a read error, given a far larger clone one base away. The rearrangement uses TRBV4-1 and TRBJ2-1; 10 bases are shared with TRBD2. Germline V gene data show CDR1 as MGHRA and CDR2 as YSYEKL. The CDR3 loop spans 16 amino acids. The CDR3 reads CASSRTLAGNYNGQFF. The CDR3 nucleotides are TGCGCCAGCAGCCGGACACTAGCGGGGAACTACAATGGGCAGTTCTTC.

The chain joins TRBV30 to TRBJ1-2; D gene unclear. CDR3 length: 13 amino acids. Germline-derived CDR1 and CDR2 are GTSNPN and SVGIG (reference sequence). V was pared by 2 bases and J by 4 bases, with 11 bases between. The CDR3 loop is CAWSLQLSYGYTF. The CDR3 bases are TGTGCCTGGAGTCTTCAGTTAAGCTATGGCTACACCTTC.

This chain joins TRBV28 and TRBJ1-2; no reliable D call. V shed 5 bases and J shed 0 bases, with 10 bases lying between them. Germline CDR1 and CDR2: MDHEN and SYDVKM. CDR3 length: 14 amino acids. The CDR3 sequence is CASSTGITNYGYTF. Written as DNA, the CDR3 is TGTGCCAGCAGTACCGGGATCACTAACTATGGCTACACCTTC.

The sample holds one count of this clone. CDR3 bases: TGTGCCAGCAGCTTAGCGCCAGCCAAAAACATTCAGTACTTC. Amino acid sequence: CASSLAPAKNIQYF. This chain connects TRBV7-2 to TRBJ2-4; no firm D call. From germline, CDR1 is SGHTA and CDR2 FQGNSA. V lost 0 bases and J lost 0, with 3 bases in between. The length of the CDR3 is 14 residues.

This clone was detected ten times or more. The chain recombines TRBV18 with TRBJ1-1; D gene uncertain. This CDR3 comprises 14 residues. V was shortened by 2 bases and J by 1 base, with 8 bases between the two germline ends. CDR1 KGHSH and CDR2 LQKENI come from the germline V gene. The CDR3 loop reads CASSPITKNTEAFF. DNA of the CDR3: TGTGCCAGCTCACCAATAACAAAGAACACTGAAGCTTTCTTT.

Ten or more counts support this clone. This chain links TRBV6-7 with TRBJ2-2; D is unresolved. TRBV6-7 is an ORF, with its function uncertain. With 5 bases removed from V and 5 bases from J, the gap between germline ends came to 9 bases. The CDR3 runs 13 residues. Written as DNA, the CDR3 is TGTGCCAGCAGTACACCTGAAACCGGGGAGCTGTTTTTT. This encodes CASSTPETGELFF.